The 23 T cell receptor beta chains below all came from one sample that was sequenced in a study of T cell repertoires in cytomegalovirus infection. TCRdb redid the calling of the reads with MiXCR, one entry per CDR3 protein. The sample holds under 250,000 distinct CDR3 sequences, 6% to 8% seen once. Sequences were obtained from PBMCs. The source of these receptors is a human donor in good health (CMV status not recorded). Some clones in this sample may be carry-over from other donors' samples.

This clonotype was seen many times. The rearrangement uses TRBV7-2 and TRBJ2-7; D is perhaps TRBD2 (5 bases). V lost 2 bases and J 2 bases, leaving 10 bases between the germline ends. The CDR3 totals 14 residues. Germline V gene data show CDR1 as SGHTA and CDR2 as FQGNSA. The CDR3 spells CASSLFPGTYEQYF. For the CDR3, the DNA is TGTGCCAGCAGCTTATTTCCGGGGACCTACGAGCAGTACTTC.

This clonotype was picked up many times. One end of the junction is discordant with germline, which a read error may explain. This sequence joins TRBV20-1 and TRBJ2-5; 8 bases line up with TRBD2. Looked up from germline, CDR1 is DFQATT and CDR2 is SNEGSKA (reference sequence). The CDR3 has 14 amino acids. The CDR3: CSARAPGGMKTQYF. CDR3 in DNA: TGCAGTGCCAGAGCCCCGGGGGGGATGAAGACCCAGTACTTC.

This clonotype was detected ten times or more. This chain links TRBV7-2 with TRBJ2-1, with D perhaps TRBD2 (5 bases). Looked up from germline, CDR1 is SGHTA and CDR2 is FQGNSA. The CDR3 sequence is 17 residues long. V lost 2 bases and J lost 3, with 17 bases in between. CDR3 DNA: TGTGCCAGCAGCTTAAGGCCTAGGACTGTAGACTACAATGAGCAGTTCTTC. This encodes CASSLRPRTVDYNEQFF.

This CDR3 is CASSKTSLSEQYF. In nucleotides, the CDR3 is TGCGCCAGCAGCAAGACTAGCCTGTCCGAGCAGTACTTC. J is TRBJ2-7 and V is TRBV5-1; 7 positions match TRBD2. Germline values: CDR1 SGHRS, CDR2 YFSETQ. This CDR3 region has 13 residues. The V and J ends lost 4 bases and 6 bases, in that order; junction bases with no gene match: 7.

This clonotype was counted ten times or more. CDR3 sequence (DNA): TGTGCCAGCAGTCCAGGGTTAAGCTCCTATAATTCACCCCTCCACTTT. Protein: CASSPGLSSYNSPLHF. V is TRBV9 and J is TRBJ1-6; possibly TRBD1 for D (5 bases). Germline V gene sequence: CDR1 SGDLS, CDR2 YYNGEE. The CDR3 sequence is 16 residues long. The germline V and J ends were trimmed by 5 bases and 0 bases, with 12 bases remaining between them.

There are many counts of this clonotype. V and J are TRBV2 and TRBJ1-2; D not resolved. The CDR3 is 12 amino acids. Germline CDR1 and CDR2: SNHLY and FYNNEI. Trimming stripped 3 bases from V and 10 bases from J, with 12 bases between. CDR3 sequence (DNA): TGTGCCAGCAGTGATAACTCATGGAACTACACCTTC. Protein product: CASSDNSWNYTF.

At least ten counts were recorded for this clonotype. V and J are TRBV6-6 and TRBJ2-3; 7 bases are a match to TRBD1. CDR1 and CDR2 from the germline V gene are MNHNY and SVGAGI (reference sequence). The J segment lost 3 bases and the V segment lost 2 bases, leaving 5 bases of the junction unmatched. The CDR3 spans 15 residues. CDR3 region: CASSYGTVATDTQYF. Written as DNA, the CDR3 is TGTGCCAGCAGTTACGGGACAGTAGCTACAGATACGCAGTATTTT.

This clonotype was counted many times. The chain employs TRBV6-6 and TRBJ1-5, with D possibly being TRBD1 (6 bases). CDR1 is MNHNY and CDR2 is SVGAGI in the germline V gene (reference sequence). CDR3 length equals 16 residues. With 6 bases removed from V and 3 bases from J, the gap between germline ends came to 18 bases. As DNA, the CDR3 is TGTGCCAGCAGGACATACCCTGGACAGAACAATCAGCCCCAGCATTTT. It specifies CASRTYPGQNNQPQHF.

This clonotype was picked up many times. V usage is TRBV5-6 and J usage is TRBJ1-1; 8 nucleotides match TRBD1. Losses at the gene ends were 3 bases for V and 1 base for J; bases not matched to a gene: 11. Germline V gives CDR1 SGHDT, CDR2 YYEEEE. CDR3 length: 17 residues. The CDR3 spells CASSSPDRGKGNTEAFF. The CDR3 bases are TGTGCCAGCAGCTCTCCCGACAGGGGAAAGGGGAACACTGAAGCTTTCTTT. Together with reference TRBV5-6 and TRBJ1-1, the CDR3 gives the full variable domain: DAGVTQSPTHLIKTRGQQVTLRCSPKSGHDTVSWYQQALGQGPQFIFQYYEEEERQRGNFPDRFSGHQFPNYSSELNVNALLLGDSALYLCASSSPDRGKGNTEAFFGQGTRLTVV.

V and J are TRBV18 and TRBJ1-1; 8 bases line up with TRBD1. The ends lost 8 bases at V and 1 base at J; junction bases unmatched: 3. Germline V gene sequence: CDR1 KGHSH, CDR2 LQKENI. This CDR3 spans 13 amino acids. CDR3 sequence: CASTGQANTEAFF. Here the CDR3 DNA reads TGTGCCAGCACGGGACAGGCGAACACTGAAGCTTTCTTT.

The table lists this clonotype with many counts. The chain combines TRBV5-1 with TRBJ1-4, with D uncertain. CDR1 is SGHRS and CDR2 is YFSETQ in the germline V gene. V lost 4 bases, J lost 8 bases, and 12 bases lay in between. This CDR3 has 13 amino acids. The CDR3 loop is CASSQPDGEKLFF. The CDR3 nucleotides read TGCGCCAGCAGCCAACCGGACGGGGAAAAACTGTTTTTT. Combining the CDR3 with reference TRBV5-1 and TRBJ1-4 gives the whole variable domain KAGVTQTPRYLIKTRGQQVTLSCSPISGHRSVSWYQQTPGQGLQFLFEYFSETQRNKGNFPGRFSGRQFSNSRSEMNVSTLELGDSALYLCASSQPDGEKLFFGSGTQLSVL.

Many counts were recorded for this clonotype. This chain joins TRBV20-1 and TRBJ2-1; 14 bases line up with TRBD2. V gave up 0 bases and J gave up 0 bases; unmatched junction bases: 13. The CDR3 sequence is 21 residues long. In germline, CDR1 is DFQATT, CDR2 SNEGSKA (reference sequence). CDR3 region: CSARERAGLAGEPSSYNEQFF. CDR3 DNA: TGCAGTGCTAGAGAACGAGCGGGACTAGCGGGGGAACCAAGCTCCTACAATGAGCAGTTCTTC.

This clonotype was detected ten times or more. The chain uses TRBV6-6 and TRBJ1-2; the D is unclear. V lost 0 bases, J lost 5 bases, and 13 bases lay in between. This CDR3 region has 15 residues. Germline V CDR1 and CDR2: MNHNY, SVGAGI (reference sequence). CDR3 protein: CASSYSDPRLYGYTF. The CDR3 DNA reads TGTGCCAGCAGTTACTCGGACCCGAGGCTTTATGGCTACACCTTC.

In this sample, this clonotype turned up many times. This chain joins TRBV5-1 and TRBJ2-2, with D maybe TRBD2 (6 bases). V lost 4 bases and J lost 0, with 13 bases in between. Germline V CDR1 and CDR2: SGHRS, YFSETQ. CDR3 length: 16 residues. The CDR3 DNA reads TGCGCCAGCAGCCCCAAGGGACTGGCGAACACCGGGGAGCTGTTTTTT. It specifies CASSPKGLANTGELFF.

The CDR3 here is CASSPRQGGPGELFF. CDR3 in DNA: TGTGCCAGCAGCCCTAGACAGGGCGGTCCCGGGGAGCTGTTTTTT. V usage is TRBV11-3 and J usage is TRBJ2-2; 7 bases fit TRBD1. Germline lookup yields CDR1 SGHNT and CDR2 YENEEA. Trimming took 5 bases from V and 6 from J; bases not matched to a gene: 9. This CDR3 is 15 amino acids long.

This clonotype has ten or more counts. The J gene is TRBJ1-2, the V gene TRBV14; D call uncertain. CDR1 is SGHDN and CDR2 is FVKESK in the germline V gene. The CDR3 has 14 residues. V lost 9 bases, J lost 4 bases, and 18 bases lay in between. The CDR3 is CASGEEPSVYGYTF. The CDR3 DNA sequence: TGTGCCAGTGGGGAGGAACCTTCTGTCTATGGCTACACCTTC.

The sample holds many counts of this clonotype. The rearrangement joins TRBV28 to TRBJ2-1; TRBD2 might be the D (6 bases). This CDR3 region has 14 residues. Trimming pared 3 bases from V and 5 bases from J, leaving 11 bases between. Germline loops: CDR1 MDHEN, CDR2 SYDVKM. The CDR3, as DNA: TGTGCCAGCAGTTTCTTAAGACTAGACAATGAGCAGTTCTTC. Amino acid sequence: CASSFLRLDNEQFF.

The V call is TRBV20-1, the J call TRBJ2-4; TRBD2 might be the D (6 bases). Germline CDR1 is DFQATT and CDR2 is SNEGSKA (reference sequence). CDR3 length: 12 residues. V shed 2 bases and J shed 8 bases, with 10 bases lying between them. Here the CDR3 DNA reads TGCAGTGCTAGACGGACTACGGACATTCAGTACTTC. Residues: CSARRTTDIQYF.

The chain links TRBV3-1 to TRBJ1-3, with a weak D call TRBD1 (5 bases). Deletions cut 4 bases from V and 4 bases from J, with 23 bases between. This CDR3 is built from 18 residues. Germline CDR1 and CDR2: LGHDT and YNNKEL (reference sequence). CDR3 in DNA: TGTGCCAGCAGCCGGACGAGGGGCATCGGGGGTAGAGGAAACACCATATATTTT. Translating it yields CASSRTRGIGGRGNTIYF.

This sequence joins TRBV29-1 and TRBJ2-3; D remains unclear. CDR3 size: 12 residues. The V end lost 5 bases, the J end lost 5 bases, and 11 bases lay between the germline ends. The germline V gene has CDR1 SQVTM and CDR2 ANQGSEA. CDR3 sequence (DNA): TGCAGCGTTTTCGTCAACCAAGATACGCAGTATTTT. Its protein is CSVFVNQDTQYF.

This clonotype has a count of ten or more. The genes are TRBV4-3 and TRBJ1-3; D remains unclear. Deletions cut 1 base from V and 0 bases from J, with 7 bases between. The CDR3 runs 15 residues. Germline V gene lookup returns CDR1 LGHNA and CDR2 YSLEER. The CDR3, as DNA: TGCGCCAGCAGCCAAGCCACGGTCTCTGGAAACACCATATATTTT. Translated: CASSQATVSGNTIYF.

This clonotype was detected a few times. CDR3 protein: CSVDRAGATYEQYF. The CDR3 DNA reads as TGCAGCGTTGACCGGGCGGGGGCGACCTACGAGCAGTACTTC. The chain is built from TRBV29-1 and TRBJ2-7, with D possibly being TRBD2 (7 bases). In germline, CDR1 is SQVTM, CDR2 ANQGSEA. The CDR3 totals 14 residues. V lost 3 bases and J lost 2, with 14 bases in between.

In this sample, this clonotype turned up many times. This sequence joins TRBV7-9 and TRBJ2-7; no clear D. CDR3 length: 13 amino acids. The V end was cut by 5 bases, the J end by 7 bases, with 15 bases between. The V gene's germline CDR1 is SEHNR and CDR2 FQNEAQ (reference sequence). CDR3 in amino acids: CASSASYSLEQYF. The CDR3 nucleotides read TGTGCCAGCAGCGCAAGTTACAGTCTTGAGCAGTACTTC.